This T cell receptor (beta chain) comes out of a study of blood T cell repertoires in COVID-19. Across the whole study: PBMCs, B-cell-depleted T cells, or T cells were the source of the cDNA or gDNA that made up the material.

Those enrolled, adults aged roughly 18 to 100 years, came from roughly 23 US areas. Before being deemed recovered, Cohort 3 donors had two negative PCRs, clearance, or symptom resolution. In the original workflow: Amplification of reference gene primers provided the estimated nucleated cell counts. Sequencing was performed with immunoSEQ multiplex PCR; in TCRdb, only in-frame clones are kept and a portion is missing. V and J calls and clone size follow that table, whereas D and trimming were derived from the DNA. The table has about 260,000 clones, 75% to 90% seen once. This CDR3 contains 15 residues. Germline values: CDR1 SGHNT, CDR2 YENEEA. V was pared by 5 bases and J by 10 bases, with 15 bases of the junction left unmatched.

The clonotype was recovered from a woman aged 18 to 35 who had recovered from COVID-19. The genes are TRBV11-3 and TRBJ1-1; 8 nucleotides agree with TRBD1. Sequencing was done on a sample of PBMCs or T cells enriched from blood (not recorded which). CDR3 sequence: CASSPNTGTGAVAFF. The CDR3 DNA reads TGTGCCAGCAGCCCTAACACCGGGACAGGCGCAGTAGCTTTCTTT.